This T cell receptor beta chain was obtained from a study of identical twins. The CDR3 is 12 residues long. Germline V gene data show CDR1 as SQVTM and CDR2 as ANQGSEA. The germline V and J ends were trimmed by 4 bases and 0 bases, with 6 bases remaining between them. TCRdb fed the 5' RACE reads into MiXCR, producing one record per CDR3 protein. The sample has 1.5 million or so distinct CDR3 sequences; less than 40% are singletons. In this sample, this clonotype turned up a few times. Specimen: cord blood. The rearrangement uses TRBV29-1 and TRBJ1-2; D remains ambiguous. The TCR originated in a newborn girl in good health. The CDR3 coding sequence is TGCAGCGTTGCAGACACTAACTATGGCTACACCTTC. Protein: CSVADTNYGYTF.